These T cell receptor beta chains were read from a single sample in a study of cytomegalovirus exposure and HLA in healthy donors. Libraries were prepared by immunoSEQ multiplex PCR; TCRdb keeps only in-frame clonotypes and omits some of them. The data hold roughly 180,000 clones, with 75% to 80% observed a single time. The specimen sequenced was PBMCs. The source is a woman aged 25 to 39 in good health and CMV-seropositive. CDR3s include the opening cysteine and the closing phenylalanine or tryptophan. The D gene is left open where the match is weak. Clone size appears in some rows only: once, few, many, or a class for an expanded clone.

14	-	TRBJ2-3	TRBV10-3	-	TGTGCCATCAGTGAGCCCGGGACTGACGATACGCAGTATTTT	CAISEPGTDDTQYF
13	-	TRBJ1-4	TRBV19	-	TGTGCCAGTAGTATTATAGAGGGTGGAAAACTGTTTTTT	CASSIIEGGKLFF
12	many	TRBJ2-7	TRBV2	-	TGTGCCAGCACCCCCCTAGGTCAGGAGCAGTACTTC	CASTPLGQEQYF
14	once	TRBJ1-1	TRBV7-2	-	TGTGCCAGCAGCTTTACTCCAGGTATCACTGAAGCTTTCTTT	CASSFTPGITEAFF
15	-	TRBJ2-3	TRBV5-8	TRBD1	TGTGCCAGCAGCCAAAGGACAGGGGGCACAGATACGCAGTATTTT	CASSQRTGGTDTQYF
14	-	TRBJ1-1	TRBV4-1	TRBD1	TGCGCCAGCAGCCCCCCGGACAGGGCCACTGAAGCTTTCTTT	CASSPPDRATEAFF
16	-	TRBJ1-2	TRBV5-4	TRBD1	TGTGCCAGCAGCCCGGGGACAGGGGGCGTATCTTATGGCTACACCTTC	CASSPGTGGVSYGYTF
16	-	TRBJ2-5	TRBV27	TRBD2	TGTGCCAGCAGTTTGGGGGGGGACTTTTCGGGAGAGACCCAGTACTTC	CASSLGGDFSGETQYF
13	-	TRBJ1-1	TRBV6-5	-	TGTGCCAGCGGTACAGGGTTGAACACTGAAGCTTTCTTT	CASGTGLNTEAFF
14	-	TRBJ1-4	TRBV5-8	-	TGTGCCAGCAGCTTGGACGGAGGTTATGAAAAACTGTTTTTT	CASSLDGGYEKLFF
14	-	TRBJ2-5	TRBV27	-	TGTGCCAGCAGACATCGGGACATAGGAGAGACCCAGTACTTC	CASRHRDIGETQYF
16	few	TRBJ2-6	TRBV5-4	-	TGTGCCAGCAGCTTGGGATTAGACTCTGGGGCCAACGTCCTGACTTTC	CASSLGLDSGANVLTF
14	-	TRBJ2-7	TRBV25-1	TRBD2	TGTGCCAGCAAGGGACTAGCGGGGATCTACGAGCAGTACTTC	CASKGLAGIYEQYF
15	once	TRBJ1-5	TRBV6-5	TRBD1	TGTGCCAGCAGGACCGGACAGGGAGTGGATCAGCCCCAGCATTTT	CASRTGQGVDQPQHF
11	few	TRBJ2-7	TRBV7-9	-	TGTGCCAGCAGCTTTAATTACGAGCAGTACTTC	CASSFNYEQYF
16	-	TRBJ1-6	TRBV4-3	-	TGCGCCAGCAGCCAAGCGGGGGAGTGGTATAATTCACCCCTCCACTTT	CASSQAGEWYNSPLHF
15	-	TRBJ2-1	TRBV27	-	TGTGCCAGCAGTTTAAGGGGGGGGTCCTACAATGAGCAGTTCTTC	CASSLRGGSYNEQFF
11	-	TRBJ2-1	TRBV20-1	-	TGCAGTGCTAGAGACCAGAATGAGCAGTTCTTC	CSARDQNEQFF
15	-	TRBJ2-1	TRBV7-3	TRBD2	TGTGCCAGCAGTCCGGGGGGGGACTCCTACAATGAGCAGTTCTTC	CASSPGGDSYNEQFF
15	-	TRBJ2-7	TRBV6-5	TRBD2	TGTGCCAGCAGCCGACTAGCGGGAGCGGGCTACGAGCAGTACTTC	CASSRLAGAGYEQYF
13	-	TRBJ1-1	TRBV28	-	TGTGCCAGCAGTTTAGGAGGCGGGACTGAAGCTTTCTTT	CASSLGGGTEAFF
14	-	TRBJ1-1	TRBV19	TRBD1	TGTGCCAGTAGTCCCCAGGGGGCAGCCAATGAAGCTTTCTTT	CASSPQGAANEAFF
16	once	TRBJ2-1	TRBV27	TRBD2	TGTGCCAGCAGTTTACTAGCGGGAAGCTCCTACAATGAGCAGTTCTTC	CASSLLAGSSYNEQFF
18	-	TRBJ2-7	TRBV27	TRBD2	TGTGCCAGCGCCAGTCCTGCTAGCGGAGGCACTCAATTCCACGAGCAGTACTTC	CASASPASGGTQFHEQYF
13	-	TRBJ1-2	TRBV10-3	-	TGTGCCATCAGTGCTAACGGTGACTATGGCTACACCTTC	CAISANGDYGYTF
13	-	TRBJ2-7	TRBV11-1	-	TGTGCCAGCAGCTTGTCCTCGGGTTGGGAGCAGTACTTC	CASSLSSGWEQYF
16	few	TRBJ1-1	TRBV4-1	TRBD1	TGCGCCAGCAGCCCGCGACAGGGACGTATGAGCACTGAAGCTTTCTTT	CASSPRQGRMSTEAFF
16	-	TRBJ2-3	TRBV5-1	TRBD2	TGCGCCAGCAGCCGGGAGATAGCGGGGGGGCAAGATACGCAGTATTTT	CASSREIAGGQDTQYF
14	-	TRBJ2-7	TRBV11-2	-	TGTGCCAGCAGCTTAACCCCGAGCTCCTACGAGCAGTACTTC	CASSLTPSSYEQYF
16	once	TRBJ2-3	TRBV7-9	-	TGTGCCAGCAGCTTAGCTCTACAGGAAAACACAGATACGCAGTATTTT	CASSLALQENTDTQYF
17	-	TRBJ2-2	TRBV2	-	TGTGCCGGTAGGGGGATATGGTTGAGCTCGAACACCGGGGAGCTGTTTTTT	CAGRGIWLSSNTGELFF
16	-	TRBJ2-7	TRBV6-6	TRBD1	TGTGCCAGCAGTCGAAAAGCCGGGACAGGTTTGAGGGAGCAGTACTTC	CASSRKAGTGLREQYF
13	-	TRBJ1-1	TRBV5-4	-	TGTGCCAGCCGCGGGGGTTCAGACACTGAAGCTTTCTTT	CASRGGSDTEAFF
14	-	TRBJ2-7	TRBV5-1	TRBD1	TGCGCCAGCAGGACAGGGGGCCCAATCTACGAGCAGTACTTC	CASRTGGPIYEQYF
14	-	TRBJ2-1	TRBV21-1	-	TGTGCCAGCAGCAGCAGCGGGGGCTACAATGAGCAGTTCTTC	CASSSSGGYNEQFF
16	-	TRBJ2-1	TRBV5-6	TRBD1	TGTGCCAGCAGTCCCCCATGGACAGGGGGCCCCAATGAGCAGTTCTTC	CASSPPWTGGPNEQFF
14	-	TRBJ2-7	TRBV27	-	TGTGCCAGCAGTTTAGGAGCCCTAGTCTACGAGCAGTACTTC	CASSLGALVYEQYF
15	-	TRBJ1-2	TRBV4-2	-	TGTGCCAGCAGCCAAGATCAAGAGCGAGCCTATGGCTACACCTTC	CASSQDQERAYGYTF
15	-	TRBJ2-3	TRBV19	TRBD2	TGTGCCAGTAGTCCCCGGCGGGGGGGAAAAGATACGCAGTATTTT	CASSPRRGGKDTQYF
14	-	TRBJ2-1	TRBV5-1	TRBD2	TGCGCCAGCAGCGCGGCTAGCGGGTACAATGAGCAGTTCTTC	CASSAASGYNEQFF
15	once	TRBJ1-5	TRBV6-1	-	TGTGCCAGCACGCGATCAGGGTCTAGCAATCAGCCCCAGCATTTT	CASTRSGSSNQPQHF
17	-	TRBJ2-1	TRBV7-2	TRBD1	TGTGCCAGCAGCTTAGGCTGGGACAGGGTTTCCTACAATGAGCAGTTCTTC	CASSLGWDRVSYNEQFF
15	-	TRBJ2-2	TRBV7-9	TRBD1	TGTGCCAGCAGCTCCGGACAGGGGAACACCGGGGAGCTGTTTTTT	CASSSGQGNTGELFF
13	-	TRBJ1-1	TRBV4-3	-	TGCGCCAGCAGCCCAACGGTGAACACTGAAGCTTTCTTT	CASSPTVNTEAFF
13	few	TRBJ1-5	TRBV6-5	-	TGTGCCAGCAGTTACTCAGCCGATCAGCCCCAGCATTTT	CASSYSADQPQHF
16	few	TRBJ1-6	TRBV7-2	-	TGTGCCAGCAGCCGACAGCTCCCCTCCTATAATTCACCCCTCCACTTT	CASSRQLPSYNSPLHF
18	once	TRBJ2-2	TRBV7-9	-	TGTGCCAGCAGCCCTCCCCCTATCAGCGCCCGTCGACCCGGGGAGCTGTTTTTT	CASSPPPISARRPGELFF
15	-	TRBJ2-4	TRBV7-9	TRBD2	TGTGCCAGCAGCCCGGGAGGAGGAAGAGGAACAATTCAGTACTTC	CASSPGGGRGTIQYF
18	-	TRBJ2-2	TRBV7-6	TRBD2	TGTGCCAGCAGCTTAGAGGCTAGCGGGGGGGTGAAGACCGGGGAGCTGTTTTTT	CASSLEASGGVKTGELFF
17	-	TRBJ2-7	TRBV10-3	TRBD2	TGTGCCATCAGTGAGTCGGGGACTATCCAACGCTCATACGAGCAGTACTTC	CAISESGTIQRSYEQYF
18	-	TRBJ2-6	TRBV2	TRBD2	TGTGCCAGCAGTGGGGCTAGCGGGAGCCCCTCTGGGGCCAACGTCCTGACTTTC	CASSGASGSPSGANVLTF
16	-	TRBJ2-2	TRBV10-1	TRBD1	TGCGCCAGCAGTCTGAGTAGACAGGGCGTCACCGGGGAGCTGTTTTTT	CASSLSRQGVTGELFF
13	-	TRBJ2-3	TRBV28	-	TGTGCCAGCAGTTTAACAGTCGCAGATACGCAGTATTTT	CASSLTVADTQYF
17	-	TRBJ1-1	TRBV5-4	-	TGTGCCAGCAGCTTTTTCGGACAGAAACCTTCGGGCACTGAAGCTTTCTTT	CASSFFGQKPSGTEAFF
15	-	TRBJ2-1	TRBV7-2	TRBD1	TGTGCCAGCAGCTTGGACAGGAGGTTGTACAATGAGCAGTTCTTC	CASSLDRRLYNEQFF